These 21 T cell receptor beta chains originate from one sample sequenced in a study of CD8 T cells in Susac syndrome. With random hexamers, 0.5 to 1 ug RNA was reverse transcribed. Using its own MiXCR run on the immunoSEQ multiplex PCR reads, TCRdb lists one record per CDR3 protein. The table shows 85,000 to 130,000 distinct CDR3 sequences, with approximately 94% occurring only once. Sample: CD8+ T cells from PBMCs. Receptor source: a human donor with Susac syndrome.

The chain is built from TRBV15 and TRBJ1-5, with D tentatively TRBD1 (6 bases). The V gene's germline CDR1 is LNHNV and CDR2 YYDKDF (reference sequence). V was shortened by 4 bases and J by 6 bases, with 13 bases between the two germline ends. CDR3 size: 14 residues. The CDR3 DNA reads TGTGCCACCAGCAAACCAGGGGCGGGTCAGCCCCAGCATTTT. This encodes CATSKPGAGQPQHF. The complete variable domain, with remaining parts taken from reference TRBV15 and TRBJ1-5, reads DAMVIQNPRYQVTQFGKPVTLSCSQTLNHNVMYWYQQKSSQAPKLLFHYYDKDFNNEADTPDNFQSRRPNTSFCFLDIRSPGLGDTAMYLCATSKPGAGQPQHFGDGTRLSIL.

The rearrangement links TRBV27 to TRBJ2-4; 9 bases match TRBD2. The CDR3 is made up of 14 amino acids. The V gene end was trimmed by 0 bases and the J gene end by 6 bases; junction bases not matched to a gene: 0. CDR1 MNHEY and CDR2 SMNVEV come from the germline V gene (reference sequence). The CDR3 reads CASSLSSGGNIQYF. The CDR3 DNA sequence: TGTGCCAGCAGTTTATCTAGCGGGGGAAACATTCAGTACTTC.

The chain couples TRBV14 to TRBJ2-3; the D gene could be TRBD1 or TRBD2 (6 bases each). The CDR3 covers 16 residues. The V gene's germline CDR1 is SGHDN and CDR2 FVKESK. Trimming shortened V by 4 bases and J by 4 bases, and 18 bases separated the two germline ends. In DNA, the CDR3 is TGTGCCAGCAGCCCTCTATTTGAGGGGGGCTCAGATACGCAGTATTTT. It yields the protein CASSPLFEGGSDTQYF.

The chain is built from TRBV12-3 or TRBV12-4 and TRBJ1-4, with D perhaps TRBD1 (5 bases). The CDR3 runs 14 residues. The V end lost 3 bases, the J end lost 6 bases, and 11 bases lay between the germline ends. CDR3 in DNA: TGTGCCAGCAGTTTTTCGCAGGGTGATGAAAAACTGTTTTTT. As protein: CASSFSQGDEKLFF.

The chain uses TRBV9 and TRBJ1-2; tentatively, D is TRBD1 (5 bases). V lost 0 bases to trimming and J lost 6 bases, with 9 bases between them. In germline, CDR1 is SGDLS, CDR2 YYNGEE. There are 13 residues in the CDR3. The CDR3 region is CASSVGTSDGYTF. CDR3 sequence (DNA): TGTGCCAGCAGCGTAGGGACATCGGATGGCTACACCTTC. Filled out from reference TRBV9 and TRBJ1-2, the complete variable domain reads DSGVTQTPKHLITATGQRVTLRCSPRSGDLSVYWYQQSLDQGLQFLIQYYNGEERAKGNILERFSAQQFPDLHSELNLSSLELGDSALYFCASSVGTSDGYTFGSGTRLTVV.

This chain links TRBV11-2 with TRBJ2-7; D is unclear. Germline CDR1 SGHAT, CDR2 FQNNGV. This CDR3 contains 14 residues. Trimming stripped 1 base from V and 0 bases from J, with 7 bases between. CDR3 bases: TGTGCCAGCAGCTTAGCAACGGGCTCCTACGAGCAGTACTTC. Translation: CASSLATGSYEQYF.

This chain links TRBV11-2 with TRBJ2-3; D is ambiguous. CDR1 and CDR2 (germline): SGHAT, FQNNGV. The ends were cut back, 2 bases at V and 0 bases at J, with 9 bases in the middle. This CDR3 contains 15 residues. CDR3 residues: CASSLTPTSTDTQYF. In DNA, the CDR3 is TGTGCCAGCAGCTTAACGCCGACTAGCACAGATACGCAGTATTTT.

The rearrangement uses TRBV29-1 and TRBJ2-1; D remains unclear. Trimming cost V 6 bases and J 6 bases, with 12 bases left between them. Germline values: CDR1 SQVTM, CDR2 ANQGSEA. This CDR3 is built from 12 residues. The CDR3 protein is CSVPKRANEQFF. As DNA, the CDR3 is TGCAGCGTCCCTAAGAGAGCCAATGAGCAGTTCTTC.

V gene TRBV9 combines with J gene TRBJ2-2; 7 bases line up with TRBD2. After removal of 2 bases from V and 3 bases from J, the junction contained 10 bases not matched to a gene. The CDR3 consists of 17 residues. Germline V gene sequence: CDR1 SGDLS, CDR2 YYNGEE. The CDR3 here is CASSVPREGSDTGELFF. The CDR3, as DNA: TGTGCCAGCAGCGTCCCGAGGGAGGGGAGCGACACCGGGGAGCTGTTTTTT.

This chain connects TRBV13 to TRBJ1-6, with D possibly TRBD1 on 6 matching bases. CDR1 and CDR2 (germline): PRHDT, FYEKMQ (reference sequence). V was shortened by 3 bases and J by 11 bases, with 8 bases between the two germline ends. The CDR3 runs to 12 residues. The CDR3 DNA reads as TGTGCCAGCAGCTTGACAGGCGCACCCCTCCACTTT. Translation gives CASSLTGAPLHF.

The chain recombines TRBV9 with TRBJ1-2, with D perhaps matching TRBD1 (5 bases). V was trimmed by 3 bases and J by 3 bases, leaving 21 bases between them. The CDR3 spans 17 residues. Germline assignment: CDR1 SGDLS and CDR2 YYNGEE. The CDR3 bases are TGTGCCAGCAGCGCAACCGGGACGTCGCGAGGGGACTATGGCTACACCTTC. This codes for CASSATGTSRGDYGYTF.

The V call is TRBV3-1, the J call TRBJ2-2, with 8 bases matching TRBD1. Trimming took 2 bases from V and 2 from J; bases not matched to a gene: 4. CDR1 is LGHDT, CDR2 YNNKEL, per germline (reference sequence). The CDR3 length is 16 residues. CDR3 loop: CASSQLGQGNTGELFF. The CDR3 region has the DNA TGTGCCAGCAGCCAACTTGGACAGGGCAACACCGGGGAGCTGTTTTTT.

The chain joins TRBV7-9 to TRBJ2-7; the D is unclear. Trimming removed 6 bases from V and 5 bases from J, with 8 bases in between. The length of the CDR3 is 11 residues. Germline V gene sequence: CDR1 SEHNR, CDR2 FQNEAQ (reference sequence). CDR3 amino acids: CASRNVHEQYF. In DNA, the CDR3 is TGTGCCAGCAGAAACGTTCACGAGCAGTACTTC.

The chain recombines TRBV20-1 with TRBJ2-1; 8 bases line up with TRBD2. Germline V gene data show CDR1 as DFQATT and CDR2 as SNEGSKA (reference sequence). This CDR3 region has 15 residues. Trimming cost V 0 bases and J 4 bases; bases outside gene matches: 5. The CDR3 here is CSARDRGGTYNEQFF. The CDR3 DNA follows: TGCAGTGCTAGAGATCGCGGGGGGACTTACAATGAGCAGTTCTTC.

The V call is TRBV2, the J call TRBJ2-5; a weak D match, TRBD2 (5 bases). The CDR3 is 12 residues long. The ends were cut back, 7 bases at V and 3 bases at J, with 9 bases in the middle. Germline V CDR1 and CDR2: SNHLY, FYNNEI. The CDR3 spells CASIETKETQYF. CDR3 nucleotides: TGTGCCAGCATCGAGACTAAAGAGACCCAGTACTTC.

The rearrangement links TRBV7-9 to TRBJ2-1; D perhaps matches TRBD2 (6 bases). Germline V gene sequence: CDR1 SEHNR, CDR2 FQNEAQ (reference sequence). The CDR3 has 13 amino acids. Trimming shortened V by 3 bases and J by 9 bases, and 12 bases separated the two germline ends. The CDR3 nucleotides read TGTGCCAGCAGCTTTTTGGGGCGGGGTGAGCAGTTCTTC. It specifies CASSFLGRGEQFF.

J is TRBJ2-3 and V is TRBV5-6; TRBD2 matches at 8 bases. The CDR3 is made up of 15 amino acids. Germline V gene data show CDR1 as SGHDT and CDR2 as YYEEEE. V shed 0 bases, J shed 1 base, and the junction held 1 base outside the gene matches. The CDR3 region is CASSLDSGGTDTQYF. The CDR3 region has the DNA TGTGCCAGCAGCTTGGATAGCGGGGGCACAGATACGCAGTATTTT.

CDR3 coding DNA: TGTGCCAGCAGCTCCCGGGGTGGGGGCACAGATACGCAGTATTTT. This codes for CASSSRGGGTDTQYF. The chain has TRBV5-4 and TRBJ2-3; perhaps TRBD2 as D (5 bases). The length of the CDR3 is 15 residues. Germline CDR1 SGHNT, CDR2 YYREEE (reference sequence). V lost 3 bases and J 1 base, leaving 12 bases between the germline ends.

The V call is TRBV9, the J call TRBJ1-2; D gene unclear. Germline V gene data show CDR1 as SGDLS and CDR2 as YYNGEE. The CDR3 is 11 amino acids. V lost 3 bases and J 8 bases, leaving 8 bases between the germline ends. The CDR3 loop reads CASSAAWGYTF. As DNA, the CDR3 is TGTGCCAGCAGCGCCGCTTGGGGCTACACCTTC.

The CDR3, as DNA: TGCAGCGCCCCCGGGACAACGAATTACAATGAGCAGTTCTTC. Protein product: CSAPGTTNYNEQFF. The genes are TRBV29-1 and TRBJ2-1, with a possible D match to TRBD1 (6 bases). The CDR3 totals 14 residues. The ends were cut back, 7 bases at V and 4 bases at J, with 17 bases in the middle. CDR1 is SQVTM, CDR2 ANQGSEA, per germline.

The CDR3 reads CASSPTGEGNQPQHF. The CDR3 coding sequence is TGTGCCAGCAGCCCCACAGGGGAGGGCAATCAGCCCCAGCATTTT. This chain connects TRBV5-4 to TRBJ1-5, with 7 bases that match TRBD1. The CDR3 totals 15 residues. CDR1 SGHNT and CDR2 YYREEE come from the germline V gene (reference sequence). After removal of 4 bases from V and 2 bases from J, the junction contained 6 bases not matched to a gene.